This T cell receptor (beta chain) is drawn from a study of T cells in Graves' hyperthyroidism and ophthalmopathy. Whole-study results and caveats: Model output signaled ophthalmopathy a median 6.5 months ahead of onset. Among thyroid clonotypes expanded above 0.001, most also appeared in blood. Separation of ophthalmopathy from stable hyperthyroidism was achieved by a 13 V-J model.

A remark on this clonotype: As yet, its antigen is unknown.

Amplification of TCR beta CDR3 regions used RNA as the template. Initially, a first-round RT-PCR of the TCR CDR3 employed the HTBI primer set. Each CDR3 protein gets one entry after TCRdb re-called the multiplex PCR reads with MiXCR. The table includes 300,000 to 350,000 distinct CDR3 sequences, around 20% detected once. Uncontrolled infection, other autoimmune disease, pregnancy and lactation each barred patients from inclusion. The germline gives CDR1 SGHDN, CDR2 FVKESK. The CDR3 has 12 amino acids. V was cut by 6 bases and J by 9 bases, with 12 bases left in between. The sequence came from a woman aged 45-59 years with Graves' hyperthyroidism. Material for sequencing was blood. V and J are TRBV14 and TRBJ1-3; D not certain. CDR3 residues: CASSLDWGTIYF. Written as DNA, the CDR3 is TGTGCCAGCAGTTTGGATTGGGGCACCATATATTTT.